This T cell receptor (beta chain) was retrieved from a study of T cell repertoires in cytomegalovirus infection. This clonotype was found many times. Its antigen remains unidentified. V gave up 1 base and J gave up 7 bases, with 17 bases separating them. CDR1 is SGHTA, CDR2 FQGNSA, per germline. This CDR3 comprises 16 residues. Study-wide results and caveats: HLA-C-restricted TCR beta clonotypes specific for CMV led the ex vivo response.

TCRdb re-analysed the reads in MiXCR, keeping a single row per CDR3 protein. Altogether 750,000 to 950,000 distinct CDR3 sequences are present, 29% being singletons, with the ten largest covering roughly 14%. The starting material was cultured CD8+ T cells from PBMCs, obtained from culture after CMV antigen stimulation. This TCR derives from a human donor in good health (CMV status not recorded). Some clones in this sample may be carry-over from other donors' samples. This chain links TRBV7-2 with TRBJ2-1; possible D gene TRBD2, 7 bases. CDR3 protein: CASSLVWGGAGNEQFF. The DNA for the CDR3 is TGTGCCAGCAGCTTAGTGTGGGGGGGGGCCGGGAATGAGCAGTTCTTC.